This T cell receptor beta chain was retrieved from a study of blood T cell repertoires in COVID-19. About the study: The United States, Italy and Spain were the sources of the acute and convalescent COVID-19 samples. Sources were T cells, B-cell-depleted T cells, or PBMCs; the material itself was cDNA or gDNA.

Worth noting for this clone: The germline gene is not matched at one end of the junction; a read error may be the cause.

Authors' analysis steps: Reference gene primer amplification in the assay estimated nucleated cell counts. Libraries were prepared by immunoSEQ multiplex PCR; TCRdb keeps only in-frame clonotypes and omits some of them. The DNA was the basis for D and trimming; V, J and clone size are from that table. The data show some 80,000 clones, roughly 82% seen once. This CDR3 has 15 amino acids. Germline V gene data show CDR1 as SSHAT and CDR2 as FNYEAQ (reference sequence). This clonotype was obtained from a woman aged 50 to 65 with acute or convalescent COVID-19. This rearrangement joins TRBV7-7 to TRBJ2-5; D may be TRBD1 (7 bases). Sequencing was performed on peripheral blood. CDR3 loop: CASSQAGGSVETQYF. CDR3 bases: TGTGCTAGCAGCCAAGCAGGGGGGTCAGTAGAGACCCAGTACTTC.